This T cell receptor beta chain emerged from a study of blood T cell repertoires in COVID-19. Study details: Acute and convalescent COVID-19 specimens originated in the United States, Italy and Spain. Nucleic acid was either cDNA or gDNA, and it came from T cells, B-cell-depleted T cells, or PBMCs.

The data were produced by immunoSEQ multiplex PCR, yet TCRdb's version contains in-frame clones alone and is incomplete. This sample has approximately 120,000 clones, with over 60% found just once. This receptor was taken from a man between 40 and 49 years old with active or convalescent COVID-19. The sequenced material came from peripheral blood.

The CDR3 DNA is TGTGCCAGCAGTTTAGCGGGAGGGCCGATCACCGGGGAGCTGTTTTTT. It codes for CASSLAGGPITGELFF. The chain joins TRBV6-5 to TRBJ2-2; TRBD2 matches 11 bases. Germline values: CDR1 MNHEY, CDR2 SVGAGI. V was pared by 4 bases and J by 4 bases, with 5 bases of the junction left unmatched. The CDR3 sequence is 16 residues long.